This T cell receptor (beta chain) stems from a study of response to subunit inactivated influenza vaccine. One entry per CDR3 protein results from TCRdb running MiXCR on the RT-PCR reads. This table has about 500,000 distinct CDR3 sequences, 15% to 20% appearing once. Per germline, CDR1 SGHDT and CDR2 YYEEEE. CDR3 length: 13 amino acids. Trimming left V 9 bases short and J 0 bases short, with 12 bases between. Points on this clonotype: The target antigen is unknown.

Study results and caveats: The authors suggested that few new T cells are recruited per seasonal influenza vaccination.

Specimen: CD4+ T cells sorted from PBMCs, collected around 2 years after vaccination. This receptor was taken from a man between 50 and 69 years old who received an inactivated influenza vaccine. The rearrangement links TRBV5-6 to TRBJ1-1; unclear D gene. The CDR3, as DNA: TGTGCCAACACCCAGAACATGAACACTGAAGCTTTCTTT. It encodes CANTQNMNTEAFF.